Detailed here is one TCR beta chain. These data belong to a study of cytomegalovirus exposure and HLA in healthy donors. At the level of the study: Findings of an earlier analysis included over 95 million unique TCR beta sequences from 180 million or so T cells. Inside one of the first data releases sat around 85 million unique TCRs taken from HLA-typed donors.

There are 14 residues in the CDR3. The junction had 4 bases not matched to a gene; V was cut back by 5 bases and J by 0 bases. Germline lookup yields CDR1 SGHTA and CDR2 FQGNSA. This PCR relied on a set of 60 Vbeta primers and 13 Jbeta primers. TCRdb's copy holds only in-frame clones and misses some; the assay was immunoSEQ multiplex PCR. In the table there are about 110,000 clones, approximately 58% of which are singletons. This sequence was found in a woman aged 25 to 45 in good health and CMV-seronegative. The chain joins TRBV7-2 to TRBJ2-7; 7 nucleotides align to TRBD2. The sample was PBMCs. The CDR3 coding sequence is TGTGCCAGCAGCCCCGGGAGGAGCTCCTACGAGCAGTACTTC. Its translation is CASSPGRSSYEQYF.